This is a list of T cell receptor beta chains from one sample in a study of post-analysis software for immune sequencing data. In TCRdb, the PCR reads were re-called with MiXCR into one record per CDR3 protein. The repertoire holds almost 700,000 distinct CDR3 sequences, with 59% as singletons. Material for sequencing was blood. These receptors were obtained from a girl aged 2-10 years with multiple sclerosis. The CDR3 runs from the conserved cysteine through the conserved F or W. D genes are given only for firm matches. Clone size is shown for a subset of rows, as once, few, many or a class of expanded clone.

D gene: -; J gene: TRBJ2-5; V gene: TRBV2; clone size: -; CDR3 protein: CASANGMHQETQYF; CDR3 DNA: TGTGCCAGCGCCAACGGAATGCACCAAGAGACCCAGTACTTC
D gene: TRBD1; J gene: TRBJ2-5; V gene: TRBV4-2; clone size: few; CDR3 protein: CASSQTRQGETQYF; CDR3 DNA: TGTGCCAGCAGCCAGACCCGACAGGGAGAGACCCAGTACTTC
D gene: -; J gene: TRBJ1-5; V gene: TRBV29-1; clone size: few; CDR3 protein: CSVEGPQHF; CDR3 DNA: TGCAGCGTTGAGGGGCCCCAGCATTTT
D gene: -; J gene: TRBJ2-4; V gene: TRBV20-1; clone size: -; CDR3 protein: CSADQGPKNIQYF; CDR3 DNA: TGCAGTGCAGACCAGGGGCCCAAAAACATTCAGTACTTC
D gene: -; J gene: TRBJ1-5; V gene: TRBV12-3/TRBV12-4; clone size: -; CDR3 protein: CAGYPGGASNQPQHF; CDR3 DNA: TGTGCCGGCTACCCCGGGGGCGCAAGCAATCAGCCCCAGCATTTT
D gene: -; J gene: TRBJ2-3; V gene: TRBV15; clone size: -; CDR3 protein: CATSRGEGAYTDTQYF; CDR3 DNA: TGTGCCACCAGCAGAGGGGAGGGGGCCTACACAGATACGCAGTATTTT
D gene: -; J gene: TRBJ1-2; V gene: TRBV12-3/TRBV12-4; clone size: few; CDR3 protein: CASTALGYGYTF; CDR3 DNA: TGTGCCAGCACGGCCCTAGGATATGGCTACACCTTC
D gene: TRBD2; J gene: TRBJ2-7; V gene: TRBV6-2/TRBV6-3; clone size: -; CDR3 protein: CASSYEAGGIKTYEQYF; CDR3 DNA: TGTGCCAGCAGTTACGAAGCGGGAGGCATCAAAACCTACGAGCAGTACTTC
D gene: -; J gene: TRBJ1-1; V gene: TRBV11-2; clone size: -; CDR3 protein: CASSLGRGLLNTEAFF; CDR3 DNA: TGTGCCAGCAGCTTAGGTCGGGGACTCCTGAACACTGAAGCTTTCTTT
D gene: -; J gene: TRBJ2-1; V gene: TRBV19; clone size: -; CDR3 protein: CASSFLTGITYNEQFF; CDR3 DNA: TGTGCCAGTAGTTTCCTCACAGGGATAACCTACAATGAGCAGTTCTTC
D gene: -; J gene: TRBJ2-5; V gene: TRBV29-1; clone size: few; CDR3 protein: CSSARAGVETQYF; CDR3 DNA: TGCAGCTCAGCCCGGGCCGGGGTTGAGACCCAGTACTTC
D gene: TRBD1; J gene: TRBJ2-7; V gene: TRBV19; clone size: -; CDR3 protein: CASRRVWTGGSYEQYF; CDR3 DNA: TGTGCCAGTAGGCGAGTCTGGACAGGGGGCTCCTACGAGCAGTACTTC
D gene: -; J gene: TRBJ2-5; V gene: TRBV3-1; clone size: -; CDR3 protein: CAGSQDRRGRETQYF; CDR3 DNA: TGTGCCGGCAGCCAAGATCGGAGAGGGAGGGAGACCCAGTACTTC
D gene: TRBD2; J gene: TRBJ2-1; V gene: TRBV4-1; clone size: few; CDR3 protein: CASSQESGLAAATEQFF; CDR3 DNA: TGCGCCAGCAGCCAAGAAAGCGGGCTAGCGGCCGCCACAGAGCAGTTCTTC
D gene: -; J gene: TRBJ1-2; V gene: TRBV10-3; clone size: -; CDR3 protein: CAISERAGISYGYTF; CDR3 DNA: TGTGCCATCAGTGAGCGGGCAGGCATTTCCTATGGCTACACCTTC
D gene: -; J gene: TRBJ2-1; V gene: TRBV6-5; clone size: few; CDR3 protein: CASSPQEGSYNEQFF; CDR3 DNA: TGTGCCAGCAGTCCCCAAGAGGGATCCTACAATGAGCAGTTCTTC
D gene: -; J gene: TRBJ2-3; V gene: TRBV5-1; clone size: few; CDR3 protein: CASSLVGGDADTQYF; CDR3 DNA: TGCGCCAGCAGCTTGGTAGGCGGGGACGCAGATACGCAGTATTTT